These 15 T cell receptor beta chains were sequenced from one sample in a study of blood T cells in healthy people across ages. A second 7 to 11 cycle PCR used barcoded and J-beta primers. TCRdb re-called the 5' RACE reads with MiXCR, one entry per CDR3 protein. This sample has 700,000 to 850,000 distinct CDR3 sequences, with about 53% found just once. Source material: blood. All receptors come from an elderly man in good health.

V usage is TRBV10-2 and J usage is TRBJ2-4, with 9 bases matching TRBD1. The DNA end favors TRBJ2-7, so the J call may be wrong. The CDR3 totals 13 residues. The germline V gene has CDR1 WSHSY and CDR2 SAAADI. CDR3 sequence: CASSLQGASEQYF. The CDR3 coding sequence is TGCGCCAGCAGCTTACAGGGGGCTAGCGAGCAGTACTTC.

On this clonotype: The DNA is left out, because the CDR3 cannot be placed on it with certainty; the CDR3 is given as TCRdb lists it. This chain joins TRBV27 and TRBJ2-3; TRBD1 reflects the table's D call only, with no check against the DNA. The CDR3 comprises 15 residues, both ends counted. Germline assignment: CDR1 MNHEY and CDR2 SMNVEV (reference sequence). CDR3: CASSFGGGSYRYAYF.

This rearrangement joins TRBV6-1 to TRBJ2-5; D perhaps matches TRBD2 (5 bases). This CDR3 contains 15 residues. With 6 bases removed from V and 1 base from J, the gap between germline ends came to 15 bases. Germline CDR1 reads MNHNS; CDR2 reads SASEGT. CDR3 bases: TGTGCCAGCAGATTCCCGGGGTCGCTCCAAGAGACCCAGTACTTC. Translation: CASRFPGSLQETQYF.

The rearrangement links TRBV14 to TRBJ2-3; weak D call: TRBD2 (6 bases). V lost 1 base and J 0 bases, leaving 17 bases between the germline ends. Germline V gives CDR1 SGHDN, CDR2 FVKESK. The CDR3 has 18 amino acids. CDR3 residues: CASSQVLSSGSSTDTQYF. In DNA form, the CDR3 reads TGTGCCAGCAGCCAAGTTTTATCCAGCGGGTCGAGCACAGATACGCAGTATTTT.

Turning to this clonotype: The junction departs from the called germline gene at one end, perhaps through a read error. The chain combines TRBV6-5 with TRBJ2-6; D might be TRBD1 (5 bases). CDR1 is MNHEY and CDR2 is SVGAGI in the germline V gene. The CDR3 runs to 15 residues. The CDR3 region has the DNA TGTGCCAGCAGTTACGTGGGCTCTGGGGCCGACGTCCTGACTTTC. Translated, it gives CASSYVGSGADVLTF.

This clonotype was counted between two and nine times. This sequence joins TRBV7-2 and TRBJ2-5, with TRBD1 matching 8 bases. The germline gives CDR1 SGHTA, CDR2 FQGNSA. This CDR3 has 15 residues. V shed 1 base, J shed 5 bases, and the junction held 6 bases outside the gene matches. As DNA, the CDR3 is TGTGCCAGCAGCTTAGATGCAGGGGGCTATGAGACCCAGTACTTC. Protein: CASSLDAGGYETQYF.

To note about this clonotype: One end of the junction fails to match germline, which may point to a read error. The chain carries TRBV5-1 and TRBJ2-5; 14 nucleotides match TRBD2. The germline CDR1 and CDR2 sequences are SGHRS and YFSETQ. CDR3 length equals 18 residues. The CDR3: CTSSIGTSGRAGYNEQYF. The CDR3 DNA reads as TGCACCAGCAGCATCGGGACTAGCGGGAGAGCCGGCTACAATGAGCAGTACTTC. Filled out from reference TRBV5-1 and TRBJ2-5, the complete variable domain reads KAGVTQTPRYLIKTRGQQVTLSCSPISGHRSVSWYQQTPGQGLQFLFEYFSETQRNKGNFPGRFSGRQFSNSRSEMNVSTLELGDSALYLCTSSIGTSGRAGYNEQYFGPGTRLLVL.

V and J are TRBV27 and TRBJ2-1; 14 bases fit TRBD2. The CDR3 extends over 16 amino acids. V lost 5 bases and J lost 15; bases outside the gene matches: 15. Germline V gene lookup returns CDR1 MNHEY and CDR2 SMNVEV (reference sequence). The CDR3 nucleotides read TGTGCCAGCAGTCGAGAGGGGACTAGCGGGAGATCCCCCCTGTTCTTC. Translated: CASSREGTSGRSPLFF.

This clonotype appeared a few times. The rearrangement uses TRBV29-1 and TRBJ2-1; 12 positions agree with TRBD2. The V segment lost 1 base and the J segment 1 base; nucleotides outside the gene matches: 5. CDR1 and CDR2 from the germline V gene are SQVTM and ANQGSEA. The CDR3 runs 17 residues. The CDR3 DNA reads TGCAGCGTTGAAGGGCTAGCGGGAGGGCCATCCTACAATGAGCAGTTCTTC. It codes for CSVEGLAGGPSYNEQFF.

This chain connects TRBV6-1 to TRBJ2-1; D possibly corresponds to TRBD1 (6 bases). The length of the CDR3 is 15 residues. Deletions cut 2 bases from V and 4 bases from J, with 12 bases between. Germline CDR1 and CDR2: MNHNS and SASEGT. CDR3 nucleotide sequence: TGTGCCAGCAGTGAAATTACAGGGTTTTACAATGAGCAGTTCTTC. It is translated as CASSEITGFYNEQFF.

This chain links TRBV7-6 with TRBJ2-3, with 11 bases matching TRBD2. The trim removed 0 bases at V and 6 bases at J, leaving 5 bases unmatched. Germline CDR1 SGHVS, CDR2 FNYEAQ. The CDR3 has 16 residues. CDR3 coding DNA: TGTGCCAGCAGCTTAGCGGGGCTAGCGGGGGGCGATACGCAGTATTTT. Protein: CASSLAGLAGGDTQYF.

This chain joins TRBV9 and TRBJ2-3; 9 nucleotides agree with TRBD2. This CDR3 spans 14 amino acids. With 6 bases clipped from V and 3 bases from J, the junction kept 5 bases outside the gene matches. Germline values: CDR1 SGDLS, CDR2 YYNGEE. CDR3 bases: TGTGCCAGCACCAGGACTAGCGCAACAGATACGCAGTATTTT. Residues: CASTRTSATDTQYF.

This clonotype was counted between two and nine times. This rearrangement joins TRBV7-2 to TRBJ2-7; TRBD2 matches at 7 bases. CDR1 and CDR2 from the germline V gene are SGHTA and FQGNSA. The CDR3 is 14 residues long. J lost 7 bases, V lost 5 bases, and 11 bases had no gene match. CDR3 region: CASSPERGPWEQYF. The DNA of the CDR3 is TGTGCCAGCAGCCCCGAGCGGGGCCCTTGGGAGCAGTACTTC.

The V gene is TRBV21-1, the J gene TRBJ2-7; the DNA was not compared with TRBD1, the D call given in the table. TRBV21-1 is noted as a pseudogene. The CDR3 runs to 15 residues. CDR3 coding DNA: TGTGCCAGCAGCAAAGAGGTGCGGGGGCCCACTGAGCAGTACTTC. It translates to CASSKEVRGPTEQYF.

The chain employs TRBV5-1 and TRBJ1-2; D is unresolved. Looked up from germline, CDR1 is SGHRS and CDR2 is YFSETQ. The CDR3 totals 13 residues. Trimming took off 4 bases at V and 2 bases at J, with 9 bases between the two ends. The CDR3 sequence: CASSVEVNYGYTF. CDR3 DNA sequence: TGCGCCAGCAGCGTGGAAGTAAACTATGGCTACACCTTC. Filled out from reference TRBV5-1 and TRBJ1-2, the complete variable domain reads KAGVTQTPRYLIKTRGQQVTLSCSPISGHRSVSWYQQTPGQGLQFLFEYFSETQRNKGNFPGRFSGRQFSNSRSEMNVSTLELGDSALYLCASSVEVNYGYTFGSGTRLTVV.